This T cell receptor (beta chain) derives from a study of OX40 agonist ivuxolimab in advanced cancers. About the study: Patients' therapy was ivuxolimab, an antibody that acts as an agonist of OX40 (CD134).

In the case of this clone: The antigen is not known.

Sequencing was performed with immunoSEQ multiplex PCR; in TCRdb, only in-frame clones are kept and a portion is missing. The sample lists tens of thousands of clones; approximately 84% were seen once. Study-wide results and limits: CD8+ T cells (on average) carried more expanded clones than CD4+ T cells.

The germline V and J ends were trimmed by 4 bases and 2 bases, with 16 bases remaining between them. CDR3 length: 16 residues. The germline V gene has CDR1 SGHNT and CDR2 YYREEE (reference sequence). The source was CD4+ or CD8+ T cells sorted from blood, collected in a trial of the OX40 agonist ivuxolimab. The TCR originated in an adult with an advanced solid tumor such as melanoma, head and neck, liver or kidney cancer. This rearrangement joins TRBV5-4 to TRBJ1-3, with a possible D match to TRBD1 (6 bases). CDR3 bases: TGTGCCAGCAGCCCGACAGGCGGAGGGGCTGGAAACACCATATATTTT. This sequence encodes CASSPTGGGAGNTIYF.